Below, 10 T cell receptor beta chains from the same sample are listed, as sequenced in a study of T cell clonotyping in hematopoietic cell transplantation. Repertoires were generated with immunoSEQ multiplex PCR, while TCRdb's copy carries only in-frame clones and drops some. The table includes approximately 70,000 clones, roughly 94% detected once. The sample was peripheral blood mononuclear cells. These receptors originate from a man in his forties or fifties in good health. Some clones in this sample may be carry-over from other donors' samples.

This clone was counted between two and nine times. CDR3 nucleotide sequence: TGTGCCAGCAGCCCGCAGAGGGGCGGGAACACTGAAGCTTTCTTT. Translating gives CASSPQRGGNTEAFF. V is TRBV5-8 and J is TRBJ1-1; possibly TRBD1 for D (5 bases). The ends were cut back, 4 bases at V and 1 base at J, with 14 bases in the middle. CDR1 is SGHTS, CDR2 YDEGEE, per germline. The CDR3 is 15 residues long. The whole variable domain, remainder taken from reference TRBV5-8 and TRBJ1-1, is EAGVTQSPTHLIKTRGQQATLRCSPISGHTSVYWYQQALGLGLQFLLWYDEGEERNRGNFPPRFSGRQFPNYSSELNVNALELEDSALYLCASSPQRGGNTEAFFGQGTRLTVV.

As concerns this clone: Within the sample, other DNA sequences also encode this same CDR3. The gene calls are TRBV9 and TRBJ2-5, with D uncertain. Trimming took 1 base from V and 2 from J, leaving 6 bases between them. Germline-derived CDR1 and CDR2 are SGDLS and YYNGEE. This CDR3 contains 13 residues. The CDR3 DNA is TGTGCCAGCAGCGTACAAGGACAAGAGACCCAGTACTTC. This gives the protein CASSVQGQETQYF.

On this clone: The sample contains more than one DNA sequence encoding this CDR3. J is TRBJ2-1 and V is TRBV6-5; D uncertain. Germline V gives CDR1 MNHEY, CDR2 SVGAGI. The CDR3 runs to 13 residues. Trimming left V 0 bases short and J 6 bases short, with 6 bases between. The CDR3 bases are TGTGCCAGCAGTTACTCGTCGGGCAATGAGCAGTTCTTC. It translates to CASSYSSGNEQFF.

The rearrangement uses TRBV25-1 and TRBJ1-4, with TRBD1 as a possible D gene (5 bases). The germline V and J ends were trimmed by 6 bases and 3 bases, with 11 bases remaining between them. The CDR3 contains 14 residues. Germline V gene lookup returns CDR1 MGHDK and CDR2 SYGVNS. This CDR3 reads CASSPGAANEKLFF. The CDR3 region has the DNA TGTGCCAGCAGCCCCGGGGCAGCTAATGAAAAACTGTTTTTT.

Note on this clone: Because the CDR3's place on the DNA is in doubt, the DNA is left out and the CDR3 is given as listed by TCRdb. The chain uses TRBV1 and TRBJ2-3; TRBD2 is the table's D call, not checked against the DNA. TRBV1 is classified as a pseudogene. The CDR3 comprises 16 residues, both ends counted. The CDR3 sequence: CTSSLDVAGGSDTQYF.

The rearrangement links TRBV6-4 to TRBJ1-1; D may be TRBD1 (5 bases). Deletions cut 6 bases from V and 1 base from J, with 12 bases between. Per germline, CDR1 MRHNA and CDR2 SNTAGT. The CDR3 totals 14 residues. CDR3 sequence reads: CASRDTNWNTEAFF. The CDR3 DNA reads as TGTGCCAGCAGGGACACTAACTGGAACACTGAAGCTTTCTTT.

V is TRBV6-6 and J is TRBJ1-3; D not certain. In germline, CDR1 is MNHNY, CDR2 SVGAGI (reference sequence). The CDR3 is 16 residues long. V was pared by 0 bases and J by 0 bases, with 9 bases between. The DNA of the CDR3 is TGTGCCAGCAGTTACTCGAGAGGGATCTCTGGAAACACCATATATTTT. Its translation is CASSYSRGISGNTIYF.

In DNA form, the CDR3 reads TGCGCCAGCAGCCTTCCGGGACTAGCGAACGAGCAGTACTTC. It encodes CASSLPGLANEQYF. The chain uses TRBV4-1 and TRBJ2-7, with TRBD2 identical over 10 bases. Germline loops: CDR1 MGHRA, CDR2 YSYEKL. The CDR3 covers 14 residues. The V gene end was trimmed by 4 bases and the J gene end by 5 bases; junction bases not matched to a gene: 5.

The chain is built from TRBV5-1 and TRBJ2-2; maybe TRBD2 (6 bases). The CDR3 spans 15 residues. Germline V lookup: CDR1 SGHRS, CDR2 YFSETQ. The V and J ends lost 1 base and 4 bases respectively, with 11 bases between them. CDR3 loop: CASSLIAGSTGELFF. Written as DNA, the CDR3 is TGCGCCAGCAGCTTGATTGCGGGGTCCACCGGGGAGCTGTTTTTT.

The chain joins TRBV19 to TRBJ1-5; TRBD1 is a possible D gene (5 bases). Germline V gene data show CDR1 as LNHDA and CDR2 as SQIVND (reference sequence). V lost 3 bases, J lost 7 bases, and 16 bases lay in between. The CDR3 consists of 15 residues. The CDR3: CASSIHKPQGQPQHF. DNA for the CDR3: TGTGCCAGTAGTATCCACAAACCTCAGGGCCAGCCCCAGCATTTT.